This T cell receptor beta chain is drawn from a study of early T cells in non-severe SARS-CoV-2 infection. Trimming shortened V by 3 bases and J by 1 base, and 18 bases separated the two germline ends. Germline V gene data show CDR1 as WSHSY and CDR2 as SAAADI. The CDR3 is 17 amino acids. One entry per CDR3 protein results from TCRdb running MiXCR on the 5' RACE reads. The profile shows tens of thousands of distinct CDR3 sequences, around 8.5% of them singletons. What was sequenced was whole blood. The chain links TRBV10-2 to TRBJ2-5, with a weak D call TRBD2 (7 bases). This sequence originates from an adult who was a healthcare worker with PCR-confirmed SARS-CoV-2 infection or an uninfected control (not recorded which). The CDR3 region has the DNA TGCGCCAGCAGTGATTTAGGCGGGGGCATTGCCCAAGAGACCCAGTACTTC. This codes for CASSDLGGGIAQETQYF.